The next 18 T cell receptor beta chains were all read from a single sample in a study of OX40 agonist ivuxolimab in advanced cancers. Produced via immunoSEQ multiplex PCR; TCRdb's table is partial and in-frame only. Of roughly 17,000 clones in the sample, more than 60% were seen once. The sequencing here drew on CD4+ or CD8+ T cells sorted from blood, taken in a trial of the OX40 agonist ivuxolimab. The origin of the receptors is an adult with an advanced solid tumor such as melanoma, head and neck, liver or kidney cancer.

The chain is built from TRBV5-8 and TRBJ2-1; D is perhaps TRBD1 or TRBD2 (6 bases each). The germline gives CDR1 SGHTS, CDR2 YDEGEE. The CDR3 extends over 16 amino acids. V was trimmed by 6 bases and J by 0 bases, leaving 16 bases between them. CDR3 loop: CASNFGGSGSYNEQFF. In nucleotides, the CDR3 is TGTGCCAGCAACTTCGGGGGCAGTGGCTCCTACAATGAGCAGTTCTTC.

By share, this clone counts as medium-sized (0.01 to 0.1%). The chain employs TRBV19 and TRBJ1-2; 8 bases agree with TRBD1. Germline assignment: CDR1 LNHDA and CDR2 SQIVND (reference sequence). The CDR3 is 14 residues long. V dropped 3 bases and J dropped 8; count of bases not matched to a gene: 8. CDR3 coding DNA: TGTGCCAGTAGTATTGGGCAGGGGGCGAACGGCTACACCTTC. Translating gives CASSIGQGANGYTF.

This clone was detected once. The V call is TRBV7-9, the J call TRBJ2-3; the match to TRBD1 covers 8 bases. Germline CDR1 SEHNR, CDR2 FQNEAQ (reference sequence). The CDR3 extends over 16 amino acids. Trimming cost V 1 base and J 2 bases; bases outside gene matches: 5. The DNA for the CDR3 is TGTGCCAGCAGCTTAGAACCGGGACAGGACACAGATACGCAGTATTTT. Protein sequence: CASSLEPGQDTDTQYF. Full variable domain (remainder filled in from reference TRBV7-9 and TRBJ2-3): DTGVSQNPRHKITKRGQNVTFRCDPISEHNRLYWYRQTLGQGPEFLTYFQNEAQLEKSRLLSDRFSAERPKGSFSTLEIQRTEQGDSAMYLCASSLEPGQDTDTQYFGPGTRLTVL.

The J gene is TRBJ1-6, the V gene TRBV10-2; possibly TRBD1 for D (6 bases). V lost 5 bases to trimming and J lost 10 bases, with 9 bases between them. Germline assignment: CDR1 WSHSY and CDR2 SAAADI. The CDR3 covers 12 residues. The CDR3 here is CASSRGDSPLHF. The CDR3 DNA sequence: TGCGCCAGCAGTAGGGGGGACTCACCCCTCCACTTT.

The V and J genes are TRBV7-9 and TRBJ2-1, with TRBD2 matching over 13 bases. Germline V gives CDR1 SEHNR, CDR2 FQNEAQ (reference sequence). Unmatched junction bases numbered 1, after V lost 1 base and J lost 7 bases. The CDR3 loop spans 15 amino acids. In DNA, the CDR3 is TGTGCCAGCAGCTTAGGGACTAGCGGGAGTAATGAGCAGTTCTTC. Protein: CASSLGTSGSNEQFF.

The genes are TRBV9 and TRBJ2-1; maybe TRBD2 (6 bases). The CDR3 is made up of 15 amino acids. The V and J ends lost 0 bases and 7 bases respectively, with 14 bases between them. Germline V gene data show CDR1 as SGDLS and CDR2 as YYNGEE. CDR3 nucleotides: TGTGCCAGCAGCGTAGGGGACTCCGTGTTGAATGAGCAGTTCTTC. Residues: CASSVGDSVLNEQFF.

The V call is TRBV21-1, the J call TRBJ2-7; the D segment call TRBD1 is taken from the table without a DNA check. TRBV21-1 is a documented pseudogene. CDR3 size: 16 residues. Here the CDR3 DNA reads TGTGCCAGCAGCAAAGTGACAGATACTATTGCGGACGAGCAGTACTTC. Translation: CASSKVTDTIADEQYF.

The sample holds a few counts of this clone. The chain couples TRBV18 to TRBJ1-5, with D uncertain. CDR3 length equals 14 residues. CDR1 and CDR2 (germline): KGHSH, LQKENI. Trimming stripped 4 bases from V and 0 bases from J, with 7 bases between. The CDR3 reads CASSRGTSNQPQHF. CDR3 nucleotides: TGTGCCAGCTCACGGGGAACTAGCAATCAGCCCCAGCATTTT.

This clone was detected a few times. The chain has TRBV28 and TRBJ2-3; the match to TRBD2 covers 8 bases. The V gene's germline CDR1 is MDHEN and CDR2 SYDVKM. The CDR3 length is 14 residues. V lost 3 bases and J lost 4; bases outside the gene matches: 3. The CDR3 sequence is CASSFTGGADTQYF. In DNA, the CDR3 is TGTGCCAGCAGTTTTACGGGAGGGGCAGATACGCAGTATTTT.

The rearrangement links TRBV28 to TRBJ1-1; D remains unclear. CDR3 length equals 13 residues. Trimming removed 2 bases from V and 2 bases from J, with 6 bases in between. From germline, CDR1 is MDHEN and CDR2 SYDVKM. CDR3 in amino acids: CASSLELNTEAFF. In DNA, the CDR3 is TGTGCCAGCAGTTTAGAGTTAAACACTGAAGCTTTCTTT.

V and J are TRBV5-1 and TRBJ2-3, with 14 bases lining up with TRBD2. Unmatched junction bases numbered 2, after V lost 0 bases and J lost 5 bases. Germline CDR1 is SGHRS and CDR2 is YFSETQ. The CDR3 runs to 16 residues. The chain's CDR3 is CASSLETSGRGDTQYF. The CDR3 region has the DNA TGCGCCAGCAGCTTGGAGACTAGCGGGAGGGGAGATACGCAGTATTTT.

This clone was seen a handful of times. The chain employs TRBV18 and TRBJ1-1; possible D gene TRBD1, 5 bases. The germline V gene has CDR1 KGHSH and CDR2 LQKENI. V lost 4 bases and J 0 bases, leaving 12 bases between the germline ends. This CDR3 is built from 15 residues. The CDR3 here is CASSQGQSMNTEAFF. The CDR3 DNA follows: TGTGCCAGCTCACAAGGACAATCTATGAACACTGAAGCTTTCTTT. The variable domain in full, with the rest retrieved from reference TRBV18 and TRBJ1-1, is NAGVMQNPRHLVRRRGQEARLRCSPMKGHSHVYWYRQLPEEGLKFMVYLQKENIIDESGMPKERFSAEFPKEGPSILRIQQVVRGDSAAYFCASSQGQSMNTEAFFGQGTRLTVV.

This clone appeared a single time. The chain is built from TRBV9 and TRBJ2-7, with 14 positions matching TRBD2. The trim removed 4 bases at V and 6 bases at J, leaving 6 bases unmatched. The CDR3 has 15 amino acids. Germline V lookup: CDR1 SGDLS, CDR2 YYNGEE. CDR3 region: CASSPEGLAGVEQYF. CDR3 DNA sequence: TGTGCCAGCAGCCCAGAGGGACTAGCGGGAGTCGAGCAGTACTTC.

V is TRBV2 and J is TRBJ2-7, with TRBD1 identical over 9 bases. J lost 4 bases, V lost 6 bases, and 7 bases had no gene match. The CDR3 totals 14 residues. Per the germline V gene, CDR1 is SNHLY and CDR2 is FYNNEI. The CDR3 region is CASRPGTGRYEQYF. CDR3 nucleotide sequence: TGTGCCAGCAGACCTGGGACAGGGAGGTACGAGCAGTACTTC.

The chain links TRBV5-6 to TRBJ2-5, with unresolved D. Germline-derived CDR1 and CDR2 are SGHDT and YYEEEE. The V and J ends lost 0 bases and 0 bases respectively, with 6 bases between them. The CDR3 covers 14 residues. The CDR3 DNA reads as TGTGCCAGCAGCTTGGCAGCTTACCAAGAGACCCAGTACTTC. It yields the protein CASSLAAYQETQYF.

This clone has only one observation. This rearrangement joins TRBV11-1 to TRBJ2-5; TRBD2 matches 11 bases. Trimming removed 4 bases from V and 2 bases from J; junction bases left unmatched: 15. CDR1 SGHAT and CDR2 FQDESV come from the germline V gene (reference sequence). The CDR3 spans 19 residues. The CDR3 nucleotides read TGTGCCAGCAGCTCGCTGACTAGCGGGATCCCGGCGAGGCAAGAGACCCAGTACTTC. It specifies CASSSLTSGIPARQETQYF. Based on the CDR3 plus reference TRBV11-1 and TRBJ2-5, the full variable domain is EAEVAQSPRYKITEKSQAVAFWCDPISGHATLYWYRQILGQGPELLVQFQDESVVDDSQLPKDRFSAERLKGVDSTLKIQPAELGDSAMYLCASSSLTSGIPARQETQYFGPGTRLLVL.

The genes are TRBV29-1 and TRBJ1-4; D call uncertain. The V gene lost 0 bases and the J gene lost 7 bases, with 12 bases spanning the gap. The V gene's germline CDR1 is SQVTM and CDR2 ANQGSEA. The CDR3 is made up of 14 amino acids. The chain's CDR3 is CSVEDGSGSEKLFF. As DNA, the CDR3 is TGCAGCGTTGAAGATGGGTCTGGGAGTGAAAAACTGTTTTTT.

Written as DNA, the CDR3 is TGTGCCAGCAGTTTATCCGGAGGGGGGGGAGTTGGCTACACCTTC. This encodes CASSLSGGGGVGYTF. The chain couples TRBV27 to TRBJ1-2, with D maybe TRBD1 (6 bases). The germline V gene encodes CDR1 MNHEY and CDR2 SMNVEV (reference sequence). The CDR3 sequence is 15 residues long. V was clipped by 0 bases and J by 7 bases, with 15 bases between them.